This T cell receptor (beta chain) is drawn from a study of T cells in Graves' hyperthyroidism and ophthalmopathy. This clonotype was recorded many times. The CDR3 spans 14 residues. Germline CDR1 and CDR2: SGHTA and FQGTGA. The V end lost 5 bases, the J end lost 8 bases, and 18 bases lay between the germline ends. What was amplified from RNA transcripts were TCR beta CDR3 regions. In the first-round RT-PCR of the TCR CDR3, the HTBI primer set was used. TCRdb ran MiXCR on the multiplex PCR reads and lists one entry per CDR3 protein. The table lists hundreds of thousands of distinct CDR3 sequences, more than 45% of them singletons, with roughly 8.2% in the top ten.

The sample consisted of peripheral blood or thyroid tissue (not recorded which). This clonotype originated in a woman aged 18-29 years with Graves' hyperthyroidism. The chain combines TRBV7-3 with TRBJ1-2; D is possibly TRBD1 (6 bases). The CDR3 reads CASSLYSGQRGYTF. Written as DNA, the CDR3 is TGTGCCAGCAGCCTCTACTCGGGACAACGGGGCTACACCTTC.